This T cell receptor (beta chain) was identified in a study of cytotoxic CD8 clonotypes in ibrutinib-treated CLL. Overall study context: Enrolment comprised around 11 relapsed/refractory and more than 14 treatment-naive patients; roughly 17 were IGHV unmutated. Across samples, productive templates numbered 200,000 to 300,000 and productive rearrangements reached over 90,000 on average.

Sequenced by immunoSEQ multiplex PCR; TCRdb stores in-frame clones only, minus some. The sample includes some 130,000 clones, 80% to 90% of them seen just once. Points from the study as a whole: The study found public clonotypes uncommon, contracting or stable on treatment.

On this clone itself: No antigen is known for it.

Source: PBMCs, taken after 24 months of ibrutinib treatment. The TCR sequence derives from a human donor with chronic lymphocytic leukemia.

The DNA of the CDR3 is TGTGCCAGCAGCTTGGCGCAGGGTGGGAAGACCCAGTACTTC. Its translation is CASSLAQGGKTQYF. The V gene is TRBV5-6, the J gene TRBJ2-5, with D possibly TRBD1 on 5 matching bases. The CDR3 contains 14 residues. The ends were cut back, 0 bases at V and 6 bases at J, with 12 bases in the middle. Germline assignment: CDR1 SGHDT and CDR2 YYEEEE.